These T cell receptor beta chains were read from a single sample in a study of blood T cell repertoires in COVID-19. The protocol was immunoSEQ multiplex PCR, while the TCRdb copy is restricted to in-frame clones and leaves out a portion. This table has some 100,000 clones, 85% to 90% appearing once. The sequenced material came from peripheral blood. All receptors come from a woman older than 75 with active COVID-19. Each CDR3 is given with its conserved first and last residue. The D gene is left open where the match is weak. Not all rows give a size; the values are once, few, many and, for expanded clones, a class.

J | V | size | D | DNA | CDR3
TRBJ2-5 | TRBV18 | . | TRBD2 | TGTGCCAGCTCACCCCCCAGCGGGAGAGAGATAGAGACCCAGTACTTC | CASSPPSGREIETQYF
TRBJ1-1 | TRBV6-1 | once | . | TGTGCCAGCAGTGAAAACAGGGTAACAACTGAAGCTTTCTTT | CASSENRVTTEAFF
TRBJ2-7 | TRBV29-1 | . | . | TGCAGCGTTCGGAGGAGGGCCGATAGGTACGAGCAGTACTTC | CSVRRRADRYEQYF
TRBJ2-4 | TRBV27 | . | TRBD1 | TGTGCCAGCAGTCCAGACAGGGTCAAAAACATTCAGTACTTC | CASSPDRVKNIQYF
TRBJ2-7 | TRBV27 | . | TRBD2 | TGTGCCAGCAGTTCTAGGGTAGCGGGCATCAGCTCCTACGAGCAGTACTTC | CASSSRVAGISSYEQYF
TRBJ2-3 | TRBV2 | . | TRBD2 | TGTGCCAGCAGTCCCGGGACTAGCGGGAGTAAGGTTACGCAGTATTTT | CASSPGTSGSKVTQYF
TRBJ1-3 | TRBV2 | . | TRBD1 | TGTGCCAGCACCTGGGACAGTCCTCGAAACACCATATATTTT | CASTWDSPRNTIYF
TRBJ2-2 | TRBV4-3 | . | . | TGCGCCAGCAGCCAAGGTGTTTATTACACCGGGGAGCTGTTTTTT | CASSQGVYYTGELFF
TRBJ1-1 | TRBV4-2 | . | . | TGTGCCAGCAGCCCTGGACAGCCCATGAACACTGAAGCTTTCTTT | CASSPGQPMNTEAFF
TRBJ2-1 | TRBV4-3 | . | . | TGCGCCAGCAGCCAACAGTCTCAGGGGTTCTCCTACAATGAGCAGTTCTTC | CASSQQSQGFSYNEQFF
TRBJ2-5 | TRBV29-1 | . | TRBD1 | TGCAGCCACGACAGGGGGGAGACCCAGTACTTC | CSHDRGETQYF
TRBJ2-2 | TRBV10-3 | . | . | TGTGCCATCAGTCCCAGCGGCAACACCGGGGAGCTGTTTTTT | CAISPSGNTGELFF
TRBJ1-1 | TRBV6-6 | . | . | TGTGCCAGCAGTTACTCCCAGGGGTCCACTGAAGCTTTCTTT | CASSYSQGSTEAFF
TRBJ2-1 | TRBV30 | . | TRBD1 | TGTGCCTGGGGGGGGAGGACAGGGAACAATGAGCAGTTCTTC | CAWGGRTGNNEQFF
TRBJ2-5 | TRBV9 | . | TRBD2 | TGTGCCAGCAGCGTAGGGCCTAGCGGGAGCGGGGAGACCCAGTACTTC | CASSVGPSGSGETQYF
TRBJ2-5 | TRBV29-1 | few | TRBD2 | TGCAGCGTGGCCGGGACTAGCGGGAGGGCTCGGGAGACCCAGTACTTC | CSVAGTSGRARETQYF